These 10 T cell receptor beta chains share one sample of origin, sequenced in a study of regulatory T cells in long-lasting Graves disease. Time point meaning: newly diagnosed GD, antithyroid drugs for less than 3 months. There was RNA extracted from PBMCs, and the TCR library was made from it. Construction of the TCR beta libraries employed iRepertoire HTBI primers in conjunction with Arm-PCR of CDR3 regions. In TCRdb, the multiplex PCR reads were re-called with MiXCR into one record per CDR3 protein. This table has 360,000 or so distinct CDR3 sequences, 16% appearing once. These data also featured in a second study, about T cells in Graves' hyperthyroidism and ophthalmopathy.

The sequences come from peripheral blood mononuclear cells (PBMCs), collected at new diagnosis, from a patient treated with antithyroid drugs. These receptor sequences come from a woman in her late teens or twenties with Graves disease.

CDR3 nucleotides: TGCGCCAGCAGCCAAGAGTGGGAATCACTCACAGATACGCAGTATTTT. This codes for CASSQEWESLTDTQYF. V is TRBV4-1 and J is TRBJ2-3; D gene ambiguous. With 0 bases removed from V and 2 bases from J, the gap between germline ends came to 12 bases. The CDR3 extends over 16 amino acids. The germline gives CDR1 MGHRA, CDR2 YSYEKL.

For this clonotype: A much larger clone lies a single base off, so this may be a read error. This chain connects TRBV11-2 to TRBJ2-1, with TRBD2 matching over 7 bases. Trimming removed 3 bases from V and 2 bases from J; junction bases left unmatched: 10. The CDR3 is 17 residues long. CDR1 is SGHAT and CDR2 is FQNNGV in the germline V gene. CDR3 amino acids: CASSLLTSAATYNEQFF. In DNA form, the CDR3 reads TGTGCCAGCAGCTTGCTCACTAGCGCCGCCACCTACAATGAGCAGTTCTTC.

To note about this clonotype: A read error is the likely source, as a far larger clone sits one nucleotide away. The CDR3: CASRGGSDRIKGTQYF. For the CDR3, the DNA is TGTGCCAGCAGGGGGGGGTCCGACAGGATAAAGGGGACCCAGTACTTC. This chain connects TRBV3-1 to TRBJ2-1; D may be TRBD2 (7 bases). The J call is in doubt because the DNA end fits TRBJ2-5 better. Germline V gene lookup returns CDR1 LGHDT and CDR2 YNNKEL (reference sequence). There are 16 residues in the CDR3.

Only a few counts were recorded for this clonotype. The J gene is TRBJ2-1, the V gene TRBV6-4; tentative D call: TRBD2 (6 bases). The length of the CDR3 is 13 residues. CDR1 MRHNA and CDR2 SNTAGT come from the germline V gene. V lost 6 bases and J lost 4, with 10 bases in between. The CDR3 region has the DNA TGTGCCAGCAGCGCGGGGCAGTACAATGAGCAGTTCTTC. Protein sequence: CASSAGQYNEQFF.

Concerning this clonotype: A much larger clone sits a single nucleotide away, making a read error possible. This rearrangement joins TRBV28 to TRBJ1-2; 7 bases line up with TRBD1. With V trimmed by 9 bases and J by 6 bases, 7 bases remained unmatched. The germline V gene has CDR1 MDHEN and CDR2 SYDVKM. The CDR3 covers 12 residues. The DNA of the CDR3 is TGTGCCAGTTTGACAGGGAGTAATGGCTACACCTTC. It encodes CASLTGSNGYTF.

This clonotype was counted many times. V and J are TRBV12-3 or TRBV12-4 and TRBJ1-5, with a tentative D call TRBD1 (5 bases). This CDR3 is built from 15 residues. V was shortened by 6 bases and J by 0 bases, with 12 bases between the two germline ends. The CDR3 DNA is TGTGCCAGCAGAACAGGAGCGAATAGCAATCAGCCCCAGCATTTT. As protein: CASRTGANSNQPQHF.

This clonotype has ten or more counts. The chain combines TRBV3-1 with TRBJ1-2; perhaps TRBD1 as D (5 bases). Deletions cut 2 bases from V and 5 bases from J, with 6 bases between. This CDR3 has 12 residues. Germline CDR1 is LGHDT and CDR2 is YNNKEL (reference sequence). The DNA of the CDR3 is TGTGCCAGCAGCCAATGGACATATGGCTACACCTTC. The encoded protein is CASSQWTYGYTF.

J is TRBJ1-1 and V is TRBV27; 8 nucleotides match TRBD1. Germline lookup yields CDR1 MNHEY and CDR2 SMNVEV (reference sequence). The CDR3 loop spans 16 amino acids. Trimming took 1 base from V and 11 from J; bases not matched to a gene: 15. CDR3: CASSLWQGTGTGAAFF. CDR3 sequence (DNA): TGTGCCAGCAGTTTATGGCAGGGGACAGGTACCGGAGCGGCTTTCTTT.

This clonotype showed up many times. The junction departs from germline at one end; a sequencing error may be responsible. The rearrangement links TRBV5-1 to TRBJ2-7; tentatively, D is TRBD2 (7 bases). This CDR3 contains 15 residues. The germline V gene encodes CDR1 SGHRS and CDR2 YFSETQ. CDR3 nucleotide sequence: TGTGCCAGCAGATCAACGGGGGGCCCCGCCTACGAGCAGTACTTC. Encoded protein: CASRSTGGPAYEQYF.

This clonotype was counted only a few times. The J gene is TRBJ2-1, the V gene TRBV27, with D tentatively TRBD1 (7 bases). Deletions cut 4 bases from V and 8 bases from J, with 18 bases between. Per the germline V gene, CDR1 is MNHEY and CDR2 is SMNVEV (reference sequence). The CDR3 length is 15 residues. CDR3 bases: TGTGCCAGCAGTTACGGAGACAGGGAGGTGCATGAGCAGTTCTTC. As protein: CASSYGDREVHEQFF.